A single sample gave rise to the 7 T cell receptor beta chains below, sequenced in a study of cytomegalovirus exposure and HLA in healthy donors. 60 Vbeta and 13 Jbeta primers were used in PCR. Profiling relied on immunoSEQ multiplex PCR, and the TCRdb table lists in-frame clones only, not all of them. The data hold around 140,000 clones, with approximately 84% observed a single time. The material sequenced was PBMCs. These receptors came from a woman aged 55-69 years in good health and CMV-seropositive.

The J gene is TRBJ2-5, the V gene TRBV5-1, with TRBD2 identical over 7 bases. There are 11 residues in the CDR3. From germline, CDR1 is SGHRS and CDR2 YFSETQ. V lost 3 bases to trimming and J lost 10 bases; unmatched junction nucleotides: 3. CDR3 protein: CASSSRGDQYF. CDR3 coding DNA: TGCGCCAGCAGCTCCCGGGGGGACCAGTACTTC.

The chain carries TRBV28 and TRBJ2-7; possibly TRBD1 for D (5 bases). The germline V and J ends were trimmed by 8 bases and 1 base, with 12 bases remaining between them. The CDR3 has 13 amino acids. CDR1 is MDHEN, CDR2 SYDVKM, per germline. CDR3 in DNA: TGTGCCAGCGGGGCTTGGGGATCCTACGAGCAGTACTTC. Encoded protein: CASGAWGSYEQYF.

The CDR3 DNA reads as TGTGCCAGCAGTCTAGGCACAGATACGCAGTATTTT. This encodes CASSLGTDTQYF. This chain uses TRBV28 with TRBJ2-3; no reliable D call. The CDR3 has 12 amino acids. V lost 5 bases and J 1 base, leaving 4 bases between the germline ends. The germline V gene encodes CDR1 MDHEN and CDR2 SYDVKM.

This clone was seen more than once but under ten times. DNA of the CDR3: TGTGCCAGCAGTATAAGACAGGAAGGAAACGAGCAGTACTTC. This sequence encodes CASSIRQEGNEQYF. The chain combines TRBV6-6 with TRBJ2-7, with D possibly TRBD1 on 6 matching bases. There are 14 residues in the CDR3. The V gene's germline CDR1 is MNHNY and CDR2 SVGAGI (reference sequence). Trimming pared 5 bases from V and 5 bases from J, leaving 16 bases between.

V usage is TRBV29-1 and J usage is TRBJ2-2; tentatively, D is TRBD1 (6 bases). The germline gives CDR1 SQVTM, CDR2 ANQGSEA. The V and J ends lost 1 base and 5 bases respectively, with 14 bases between them. The CDR3 length is 15 residues. CDR3 amino acids: CSVEGQAGETGELFF. CDR3 nucleotide sequence: TGCAGCGTTGAAGGCCAGGCAGGGGAGACCGGGGAGCTGTTTTTT.

This chain uses TRBV7-2 with TRBJ2-1, with 9 bases that match TRBD2. Trimming removed 2 bases from V and 10 bases from J; junction bases left unmatched: 6. CDR1 and CDR2 from the germline V gene are SGHTA and FQGNSA. This CDR3 is 14 amino acids long. CDR3 amino acids: CASSLSGRKFEQFF. Here the CDR3 DNA reads TGTGCCAGCAGCTTAAGCGGGAGGAAGTTCGAGCAGTTCTTC.

This sequence joins TRBV7-8 and TRBJ2-3, with TRBD2 identical over 9 bases. CDR3 length: 17 amino acids. Germline-derived CDR1 and CDR2 are SGHVS and FQNEAQ. V dropped 1 base and J dropped 0; count of bases not matched to a gene: 5. CDR3 sequence (DNA): TGTGCCAGCAGCTTAGTAACTAGCGGGCTTAGCACAGATACGCAGTATTTT. Its translation is CASSLVTSGLSTDTQYF.